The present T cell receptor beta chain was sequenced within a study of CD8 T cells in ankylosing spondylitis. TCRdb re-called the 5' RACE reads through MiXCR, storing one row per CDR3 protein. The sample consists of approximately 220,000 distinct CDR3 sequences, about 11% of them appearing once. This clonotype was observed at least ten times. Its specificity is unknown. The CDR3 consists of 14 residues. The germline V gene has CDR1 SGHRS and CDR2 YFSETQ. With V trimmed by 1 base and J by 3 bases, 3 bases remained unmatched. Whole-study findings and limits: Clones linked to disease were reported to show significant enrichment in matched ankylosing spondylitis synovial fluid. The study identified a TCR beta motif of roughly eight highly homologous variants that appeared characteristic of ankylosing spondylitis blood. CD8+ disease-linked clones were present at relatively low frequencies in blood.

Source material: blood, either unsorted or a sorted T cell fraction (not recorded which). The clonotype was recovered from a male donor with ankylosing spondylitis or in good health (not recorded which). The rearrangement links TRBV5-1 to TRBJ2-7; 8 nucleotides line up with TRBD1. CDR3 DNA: TGCGCCAGCAGCTTGACGGGACAGGTCTACGAGCAGTACTTC. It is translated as CASSLTGQVYEQYF.